The clone carrying this T cell receptor beta chain was counted a single time. Its cognate antigen is unknown. The source of the sample is a study of T cell responses to AZD1222 COVID-19 vaccine. General study results and limits: No day 14 peak samples; only post-peak repertoires were characterized. White British people made up most donors, females outnumbered males, and clonal diversity was possibly underestimated. Baseline antibody screening turned up just a handful of seropositive AZD1222 recipients. CD4 TCRs associated with vaccination spanned spike, dominating at 160-218 and 743-854.

This CDR3 has 14 residues. The V end lost 3 bases, the J end lost 6 bases, and 12 bases lay between the germline ends. The germline V gene has CDR1 LGHNA and CDR2 YSLEER. Profiling relied on immunoSEQ multiplex PCR, and the TCRdb table lists in-frame clones only, not all of them. The table includes about 97,000 clones, 70% to 90% detected once. The sequence was obtained from an adult in good health. This rearrangement joins TRBV4-3 to TRBJ2-1; no definite D call. Sequenced material: peripheral blood, taken on day 0 of AZD1222 vaccination. The CDR3 DNA sequence: TGCGCCAGCAGCCAGGAGACACGGGCCAATGAGCAGTTCTTC. Protein: CASSQETRANEQFF.